This T cell receptor beta chain was sequenced for a study of tumor-infiltrating lymphocytes in oesophageal squamous cell carcinoma. Losses at the gene ends were 1 base for V and 4 bases for J; bases not matched to a gene: 4. Germline CDR1 is GTSNPN and CDR2 is SVGIG (reference sequence). CDR3 length equals 14 residues. TCRdb recomputed calls from the PCR reads with MiXCR, one row per CDR3 protein. The repertoire holds some 14,000 distinct CDR3 sequences, with 45% to 50% as singletons. This clonotype showed up just a few times. Sample: esophageal tumor tissue. This clonotype was obtained from a male donor with esophageal squamous cell carcinoma. The genes are TRBV30 and TRBJ2-5, with 9 positions matching TRBD2. CDR3: CAWSGGLAIETQYF. CDR3 nucleotides: TGTGCCTGGAGTGGAGGACTAGCGATAGAGACCCAGTACTTC.